The 24 T cell receptor beta chains below come from one sample, sequenced in a study of CD8 T cells in ankylosing spondylitis. Broader study findings: What appeared characteristic of ankylosing spondylitis blood was a TCR beta motif of fewer than ten highly homologous variants.

No antigen is known for these receptors. TCRdb passed the 5' RACE reads through MiXCR, listing each CDR3 protein once. This sample has roughly 400,000 distinct CDR3 sequences, with around 22% found just once. Sequencing input: blood, either unsorted or a sorted T cell fraction (not recorded which). Source of these receptors: a male donor with ankylosing spondylitis.

The rearrangement uses TRBV29-1 and TRBJ1-5; a weak D match, TRBD1 (5 bases). The V end was cut by 4 bases, the J end by 5 bases, with 12 bases between. The CDR3 length is 13 residues. The V gene's germline CDR1 is SQVTM and CDR2 ANQGSEA. CDR3 amino acids: CSVASDTYQPQHF. In DNA, the CDR3 is TGCAGCGTTGCTTCGGACACCTATCAGCCCCAGCATTTT.

This sequence joins TRBV28 and TRBJ2-1; the D is unclear. This CDR3 spans 14 amino acids. The germline V gene has CDR1 MDHEN and CDR2 SYDVKM. Trimming took off 1 base at V and 2 bases at J, with 6 bases between the two ends. CDR3 DNA: TGTGCCAGCAGTTTATCTGCAGCCTACAATGAGCAGTTCTTC. This translates into CASSLSAAYNEQFF.

This clonotype was seen more than once but under ten times. V gene TRBV3-1 combines with J gene TRBJ2-7, with TRBD2 matching 7 bases. This CDR3 spans 15 amino acids. V lost 4 bases to trimming and J lost 4 bases; unmatched junction nucleotides: 10. Germline CDR1 is LGHDT and CDR2 is YNNKEL (reference sequence). CDR3 nucleotides: TGTGCCAGCAGCCCGCAGGGTACGGGGGGTTACGAGCAGTACTTC. It yields the protein CASSPQGTGGYEQYF.

The chain uses TRBV18 and TRBJ2-1; 9 bases agree with TRBD2. Germline loops: CDR1 KGHSH, CDR2 LQKENI. The CDR3 is made up of 15 amino acids. J gave up 5 bases and V 3 bases, and 5 bases lay outside the gene matches. In nucleotides, the CDR3 is TGTGCCAGCTCACCCTTTAGCGGGAGTAACAATGAGCAGTTCTTC. It codes for CASSPFSGSNNEQFF.

A few counts support this clonotype. V and J are TRBV7-6 and TRBJ2-7; 10 bases are a match to TRBD2. CDR1 and CDR2 (germline): SGHVS, FNYEAQ. This CDR3 is 17 amino acids long. After removal of 1 base from V and 1 base from J, the junction contained 7 bases not matched to a gene. CDR3 nucleotide sequence: TGTGCCAGCAGCTTAGTAATGAGCGGGAGGGGTTCCTACGAGCAGTACTTC. Its protein is CASSLVMSGRGSYEQYF.

This clonotype was seen just once. V gene TRBV12-5 combines with J gene TRBJ2-2; D uncertain. The length of the CDR3 is 16 residues. Trimming cost V 6 bases and J 4 bases, with 18 bases left between them. Germline V gene data show CDR1 as LGHNT and CDR2 as FRNRAP. The CDR3 sequence: CASGTYGVSPTGELFF. The CDR3 region has the DNA TGTGCTAGTGGGACCTATGGAGTAAGTCCCACCGGGGAGCTGTTTTTT. Full variable domain (outside the CDR3, taken from reference TRBV12-5 and TRBJ2-2): DARVTQTPRHKVTEMGQEVTMRCQPILGHNTVFWYRQTMMQGLELLAYFRNRAPLDDSGMPKDRFSAEMPDATLATLKIQPSEPRDSAVYFCASGTYGVSPTGELFFGEGSRLTVL.

The chain has TRBV18 and TRBJ1-2; possible D gene TRBD1, 5 bases. V dropped 1 base and J dropped 6 bases, with 18 bases sitting between them. The CDR3 has 16 residues. Germline values: CDR1 KGHSH, CDR2 LQKENI. This CDR3 reads CASSPRGAENANGYTF. The CDR3 coding sequence is TGTGCCAGCTCACCACGAGGGGCAGAAAACGCGAATGGCTACACCTTC.

This clonotype showed up just a few times. This chain connects TRBV25-1 to TRBJ1-6, with D possibly matching TRBD1 (5 bases). The CDR3 is 14 residues long. The V gene's germline CDR1 is MGHDK and CDR2 SYGVNS. V dropped 3 bases and J dropped 7 bases, with 10 bases sitting between them. In DNA form, the CDR3 reads TGTGCCAGCAGTGATCCGGGGCGCAATTCACCCCTCCACTTT. This codes for CASSDPGRNSPLHF.

The chain is built from TRBV29-1 and TRBJ2-3; 9 nucleotides match TRBD2. Germline V gene sequence: CDR1 SQVTM, CDR2 ANQGSEA. The CDR3 spans 16 residues. The ends lost 4 bases at V and 0 bases at J; junction bases unmatched: 8. CDR3 nucleotide sequence: TGCAGCGTTGTTGTTGCGACTAGCGGTAGCACAGATACGCAGTATTTT. Translation: CSVVVATSGSTDTQYF.

The chain is built from TRBV20-1 and TRBJ2-7; D possibly corresponds to TRBD2 (5 bases). This CDR3 has 17 amino acids. V lost 0 bases and J lost 7, with 25 bases in between. In germline, CDR1 is DFQATT, CDR2 SNEGSKA (reference sequence). The CDR3: CSARDPGGVGPGEEQYF. As DNA, the CDR3 is TGCAGTGCTAGAGATCCAGGTGGGGTTGGCCCCGGGGAGGAGCAGTACTTC.

V usage is TRBV28 and J usage is TRBJ1-2; 9 bases agree with TRBD1. The ends lost 3 bases at V and 4 bases at J; junction bases unmatched: 6. The V gene's germline CDR1 is MDHEN and CDR2 SYDVKM. The CDR3 contains 15 residues. The CDR3 loop reads CASSFLTGGSYGYTF. The CDR3 coding sequence is TGTGCCAGCAGTTTCCTGACAGGGGGTTCCTATGGCTACACCTTC.

This clonotype appeared a few times. V is TRBV20-1 and J is TRBJ2-3, with D tentatively TRBD2 (6 bases). The ends were cut back, 2 bases at V and 1 base at J, with 7 bases in the middle. The CDR3 length is 13 residues. The germline V gene encodes CDR1 DFQATT and CDR2 SNEGSKA (reference sequence). The CDR3 here is CSARWGGTDTQYF. The CDR3 nucleotides read TGCAGTGCTAGATGGGGGGGCACAGATACGCAGTATTTT.

In this sample, this clonotype turned up many times. The DNA for the CDR3 is TGCGCCAGCAGCCAAGATCTGTTAACAGATACGCAGTATTTT. This translates into CASSQDLLTDTQYF. V and J are TRBV4-1 and TRBJ2-3, with D unresolved. The ends were cut back, 0 bases at V and 3 bases at J, with 7 bases in the middle. Looked up from germline, CDR1 is MGHRA and CDR2 is YSYEKL. The CDR3 extends over 14 amino acids.

The chain is built from TRBV12-3 or TRBV12-4 and TRBJ1-1; D may be TRBD1 (6 bases). The V and J ends lost 5 bases and 11 bases respectively, with 18 bases between them. The CDR3 covers 13 residues. This CDR3 reads CASSSLRGSKAFF. As DNA, the CDR3 is TGTGCCAGCAGTAGCCTGAGGGGGAGTAAGGCTTTCTTT.

Here the CDR3 DNA reads TGTGCCTGGAGTGCCGGGGCTAGCGGGAGGCAGTCAGATACGCAGTATTTT. The encoded protein is CAWSAGASGRQSDTQYF. The chain is built from TRBV30 and TRBJ2-3; 11 bases line up with TRBD2. Germline trimming cut 1 base from V and 4 bases from J; bases unmatched to any gene: 10. The germline V gene encodes CDR1 GTSNPN and CDR2 SVGIG (reference sequence). This CDR3 is 17 amino acids long.

The rearrangement links TRBV15 to TRBJ2-7; D is uncertain. From germline, CDR1 is LNHNV and CDR2 YYDKDF (reference sequence). This CDR3 has 12 residues. The V end lost 0 bases, the J end lost 4 bases, and 4 bases lay between the germline ends. CDR3 loop: CATSRDLYEQYF. The CDR3 nucleotides read TGTGCCACCAGCAGAGATTTGTACGAGCAGTACTTC.

This clonotype was detected only a few times. The chain recombines TRBV7-2 with TRBJ2-7, with D unresolved. Germline-derived CDR1 and CDR2 are SGHTA and FQGNSA. Trimming removed 4 bases at V and 6 bases at J, with 19 bases between. The CDR3 runs 15 residues. The CDR3 sequence is CASSSTTARYFEQYF. The CDR3, as DNA: TGTGCCAGCAGCTCTACTACCGCGAGGTATTTCGAGCAGTACTTC.

This clonotype was detected a few times. This rearrangement joins TRBV6-1 to TRBJ2-3, with unresolved D. The CDR3 spans 17 residues. Germline lookup yields CDR1 MNHNS and CDR2 SASEGT. The ends were cut back, 6 bases at V and 0 bases at J, with 19 bases in the middle. The CDR3 nucleotides read TGTGCCAGCAGAGCCCCCTCAGGCTATCCTAGCACAGATACGCAGTATTTT. Protein: CASRAPSGYPSTDTQYF.

The chain combines TRBV18 with TRBJ2-3; no clear D gene. The CDR3 contains 13 residues. With 6 bases removed from V and 6 bases from J, the gap between germline ends came to 13 bases. CDR1 is KGHSH and CDR2 is LQKENI in the germline V gene. CDR3 loop: CASSGPILDTQYF. DNA of the CDR3: TGTGCCAGCTCCGGTCCCATTTTGGATACGCAGTATTTT.

This clonotype was detected only a few times. The CDR3 nucleotides are TGCAGTGCTAGAGATAGCAGGAACACCGGGGAGCTGTTTTTT. Amino acids: CSARDSRNTGELFF. The V call is TRBV20-1, the J call TRBJ2-2, with D uncertain. The germline V gene has CDR1 DFQATT and CDR2 SNEGSKA (reference sequence). V lost 0 bases and J lost 1, with 6 bases in between. This CDR3 is 14 amino acids long.

This clonotype showed up just once. This chain joins TRBV27 and TRBJ2-1; the match to TRBD2 covers 13 bases. Germline V gives CDR1 MNHEY, CDR2 SMNVEV (reference sequence). V shed 3 bases and J 13 bases; nucleotides not matched to a gene: 9. This CDR3 spans 15 amino acids. DNA of the CDR3: TGTGCCAGCAGTTTGTTCGGGACTAGCGGGATACCCCAGTTCTTC. Protein product: CASSLFGTSGIPQFF.

The rearrangement links TRBV4-1 to TRBJ2-5, with 10 bases that match TRBD1. CDR1 and CDR2 (germline): MGHRA, YSYEKL. This CDR3 has 14 residues. Losses at the gene ends were 7 bases for V and 7 bases for J; bases not matched to a gene: 9. The CDR3 here is CASTKTGGIGTQYF. CDR3 DNA: TGCGCCAGCACCAAGACAGGGGGCATAGGGACCCAGTACTTC.

This chain uses TRBV4-1 with TRBJ2-7; TRBD2 matches 8 bases. Per germline, CDR1 MGHRA and CDR2 YSYEKL. Trimming removed 1 base from V and 6 bases from J; junction bases left unmatched: 11. The CDR3 runs to 16 residues. CDR3 sequence (DNA): TGCGCCAGCAGCCAAGGTAGCGGGACCTCCAAGGGCGAGCAGTACTTC. Translation gives CASSQGSGTSKGEQYF.

The chain couples TRBV3-1 to TRBJ2-2; 8 bases map to TRBD2. With V trimmed by 4 bases and J by 8 bases, 15 bases remained unmatched. This CDR3 is built from 17 residues. The germline V gene encodes CDR1 LGHDT and CDR2 YNNKEL (reference sequence). For the CDR3, the DNA is TGTGCCAGCAGCCCCCCCCGGGCTAGCGGGCGGGGGGGGGAGCTGTTTTTT. This encodes CASSPPRASGRGGELFF.